This T cell receptor (beta chain) was retrieved from a study of Ad26.COV2.S vaccination and SARS-CoV-2 variants. Broader study findings: Comparability of non-spike TCR breadth was observed across vaccine and placebo recipients. In vaccinated individuals, spike-specific CD8+ and CD4+ T cell responses reportedly displayed substantial breadth.

Method: immunoSEQ multiplex PCR; TCRdb's copy keeps in-frame clones and lacks some. In the table there are 350,000 to 500,000 clones, around 91% of which are singletons. Germline V gives CDR1 SNHLY, CDR2 FYNNEI. Losses at the gene ends were 3 bases for V and 3 bases for J; bases not matched to a gene: 5. The length of the CDR3 is 16 residues. Of note for this clone: Its matching antigen is unknown.

Treatment: some 20 received Ad26.COV2.S at low or high dose, single or two shots; several received placebo; per-sample allocation not given. Sampling happened 63 days after the first vaccine or placebo injection. At a Boston site, the person donating was an adult of 18-55 years. The chain recombines TRBV2 with TRBJ2-4, with 10 positions matching TRBD2. The source of this sequence is a person aged 18-60 years who received the Ad26.COV2.S COVID-19 vaccine or a placebo. The sample here was peripheral blood, taken in a trial of Ad26.COV2.S vaccine versus placebo. In DNA, the CDR3 is TGTGCCAGCAGTGATTCGCTAGCGGGAGTCAAAAACATTCAGTACTTC. Translated, it gives CASSDSLAGVKNIQYF.